The 31 T cell receptor beta chains below were found in one sample sequenced in a study of beta chain features in type 1 diabetes. The investigators reverse transcribed all of the isolated RNA, so they sequenced expressed TCRB transcripts. The data were produced by immunoSEQ multiplex PCR, yet TCRdb's version contains in-frame clones alone and is incomplete. The repertoire has 250,000 to 300,000 clones, 7.5% to 9.5% of them found once; the top ten carry approximately 1%. The sample was central memory CD4+ T cells from blood. These receptors all come from a woman younger than 35 in good health.

The chain links TRBV11-2 to TRBJ1-5; D gene uncertain. The CDR3 consists of 13 residues. The germline gives CDR1 SGHAT, CDR2 FQNNGV. Trimming took off 5 bases at V and 7 bases at J, with 12 bases between the two ends. CDR3 region: CASSIAYGQPQHF. The DNA of the CDR3 is TGTGCCAGCAGCATAGCTTACGGACAGCCCCAGCATTTT.

The chain joins TRBV6-5 to TRBJ1-2, with D possibly being TRBD1 (5 bases). This CDR3 has 14 residues. Trimming took 6 bases from V and 2 from J, leaving 13 bases between them. Germline CDR1 and CDR2: MNHEY and SVGAGI. The chain's CDR3 is CASRLRRGNYGYTF. CDR3 in DNA: TGTGCCAGCAGGCTGAGGAGGGGAAACTATGGCTACACCTTC.

This clone was counted only a few times. The chain joins TRBV5-1 to TRBJ2-1; tentatively, D is TRBD1 or TRBD2 (6 bases each). Trimming stripped 4 bases from V and 6 bases from J, with 20 bases between. Germline V gene data show CDR1 as SGHRS and CDR2 as YFSETQ. The CDR3 covers 16 residues. The CDR3 loop is CASSPMGGTFGNEQFF. DNA for the CDR3: TGCGCCAGCAGCCCAATGGGGGGCACGTTTGGCAATGAGCAGTTCTTC.

This clone was observed a handful of times. Given a far larger clone just one base away, this is likely a sequencing read error. The V gene is TRBV2, the J gene TRBJ1-5; no clear D gene. Germline assignment: CDR1 SNHLY and CDR2 FYNNEI. The ends were cut back, 3 bases at V and 4 bases at J, with 10 bases in the middle. The length of the CDR3 is 14 residues. The CDR3 coding sequence is TGTGCCAGCAGTGAGGTGGCGGCTAATCAGCCCCAGCATTTT. Its translation: CASSEVAANQPQHF.

This clone came up a few times. The V call is TRBV5-1, the J call TRBJ2-2; D is perhaps TRBD2 (5 bases). V gave up 5 bases and J gave up 6 bases, with 14 bases separating them. Germline V CDR1 and CDR2: SGHRS, YFSETQ. There are 14 residues in the CDR3. This chain's CDR3 is CASSQNSGAGELFF. In DNA, the CDR3 is TGCGCCAGCAGTCAAAATTCCGGGGCCGGGGAGCTGTTTTTT.

This sequence joins TRBV29-1 and TRBJ1-1, with TRBD1 as a possible D gene (6 bases). Looked up from germline, CDR1 is SQVTM and CDR2 is ANQGSEA. Trimming stripped 7 bases from V and 0 bases from J, with 9 bases between. There are 12 residues in the CDR3. The CDR3: CSGGHLNTEAFF. The CDR3 DNA reads as TGCAGCGGGGGACACTTGAACACTGAAGCTTTCTTT. Supplemented by reference TRBV29-1 and TRBJ1-1, the full variable domain reads SAVISQKPSRDICQRGTSLTIQCQVDSQVTMMFWYRQQPGQSLTLIATANQGSEATYESGFVIDKFPISRPNLTFSTLTVSNMSPEDSSIYLCSGGHLNTEAFFGQGTRLTVV.

The table lists this clone with a few counts. The V call is TRBV18, the J call TRBJ2-3; 9 bases are shared with TRBD1. CDR1 KGHSH and CDR2 LQKENI come from the germline V gene. V trimming: 3 bases; J trimming: 1 base; junction bases outside the gene matches: 5. CDR3 length equals 16 residues. This chain's CDR3 is CASSPWDRAGTDTQYF. Here the CDR3 DNA reads TGTGCCAGCTCACCCTGGGACAGGGCCGGCACAGATACGCAGTATTTT.

Many counts were recorded for this clone. The V and J genes are TRBV6-1 and TRBJ2-7; the D gene is possibly TRBD1 (5 bases). Trimming pared 7 bases from V and 5 bases from J, leaving 15 bases between. The CDR3 runs to 13 residues. Germline assignment: CDR1 MNHNS and CDR2 SASEGT. The CDR3 is CASTRQGPNEQYF. The CDR3 region has the DNA TGTGCCAGCACTCGGCAGGGTCCCAACGAGCAGTACTTC.

The chain joins TRBV4-3 to TRBJ1-1; weak D call: TRBD1 (5 bases). The V end lost 2 bases, the J end lost 1 base, and 11 bases lay between the germline ends. The CDR3 is 15 amino acids. The V gene's germline CDR1 is LGHNA and CDR2 YSLEER. CDR3: CASSQSLTANTEAFF. CDR3 DNA sequence: TGCGCCAGCAGCCAAAGCTTGACAGCGAACACTGAAGCTTTCTTT.

Only one count was recorded for this clone. The chain links TRBV7-9 to TRBJ1-2; TRBD1 is a possible D gene (6 bases). The CDR3 loop spans 14 amino acids. The germline V gene has CDR1 SEHNR and CDR2 FQNEAQ (reference sequence). Trimming took off 1 base at V and 7 bases at J, with 13 bases between the two ends. CDR3 in amino acids: CASSLVAQGAGYTF. The CDR3, as DNA: TGTGCCAGCAGCTTAGTTGCACAGGGCGCTGGCTACACCTTC.

The genes are TRBV7-2 and TRBJ1-5; D perhaps matches TRBD1 (6 bases). Germline lookup yields CDR1 SGHTA and CDR2 FQGNSA. Trimming pared 0 bases from V and 2 bases from J, leaving 14 bases between. The CDR3 totals 17 residues. The CDR3 sequence: CASSLAGGARGNQPQHF. CDR3 nucleotide sequence: TGTGCCAGCAGCTTAGCGGGGGGGGCTCGTGGCAATCAGCCCCAGCATTTT.

The chain is built from TRBV4-2 and TRBJ1-5, with TRBD1 matching over 7 bases. Germline V lookup: CDR1 LGHNA, CDR2 YNFKEQ. J was trimmed by 4 bases and V by 1 base; bases with no gene match: 1. The CDR3 loop spans 14 amino acids. CDR3 sequence reads: CASSQVQGNQPQHF. Here the CDR3 DNA reads TGTGCCAGCAGCCAAGTACAGGGGAATCAGCCCCAGCATTTT.

This chain uses TRBV7-2 with TRBJ1-5, with 7 bases that match TRBD1. This CDR3 is 15 amino acids long. The V gene end was trimmed by 1 base and the J gene end by 6 bases; junction bases not matched to a gene: 6. The germline V gene encodes CDR1 SGHTA and CDR2 FQGNSA. The CDR3: CASSLEGGSAQPQHF. The CDR3 DNA sequence: TGTGCCAGCAGCTTAGAAGGGGGCTCTGCTCAGCCCCAGCATTTT.

This chain uses TRBV7-8 with TRBJ2-6; a possible D gene is TRBD1 (6 bases). This CDR3 spans 16 amino acids. With 5 bases removed from V and 0 bases from J, the gap between germline ends came to 11 bases. Germline CDR1 SGHVS, CDR2 FQNEAQ. The CDR3 DNA is TGTGCCAGCAGCGCGACAGGTATCTCTGGGGCCAACGTCCTGACTTTC. Encoded protein: CASSATGISGANVLTF.

In its sample, this clone was seen many times. J is TRBJ2-7 and V is TRBV19; no clear D. The CDR3 extends over 15 amino acids. Trimming pared 2 bases from V and 2 bases from J, leaving 13 bases between. Germline V lookup: CDR1 LNHDA, CDR2 SQIVND (reference sequence). The CDR3 nucleotides are TGTGCCAGTAGTATACTTCCAGCTCCAACCTACGAGCAGTACTTC. Its translation: CASSILPAPTYEQYF.

This clone was observed a few times. The rearrangement links TRBV27 to TRBJ2-3; D possibly uses TRBD1 or TRBD2 (5 bases each). This CDR3 is 15 amino acids long. The germline gives CDR1 MNHEY, CDR2 SMNVEV (reference sequence). Trimming left V 7 bases short and J 4 bases short, with 18 bases between. CDR3 in DNA: TGTGCCAGCACCGCTCGGGGCTTAATGGCAGATACGCAGTATTTT. Translated: CASTARGLMADTQYF.

This clone occurred a few times. V and J are TRBV7-3 and TRBJ1-2; a weak D match, TRBD1 (6 bases). CDR1 is SGHTA and CDR2 is FQGTGA in the germline V gene. CDR3 length equals 13 residues. The ends were cut back, 5 bases at V and 2 bases at J, with 9 bases in the middle. The CDR3 DNA reads TGTGCCAGCAGCGTTGACAGGAACTATGGCTACACCTTC. It encodes CASSVDRNYGYTF.

The table lists this clone with many counts. The V and J genes are TRBV7-2 and TRBJ1-1; 10 bases align to TRBD1. CDR1 is SGHTA and CDR2 is FQGNSA in the germline V gene. The CDR3 spans 16 residues. The V gene end was trimmed by 5 bases and the J gene end by 3 bases; junction bases not matched to a gene: 9. CDR3 DNA sequence: TGTGCCAGCAGCGAACGGACAGGGGGATGGGACACTGAAGCTTTCTTT. The encoded protein is CASSERTGGWDTEAFF.

This clone was seen ten or more times. The rearrangement links TRBV14 to TRBJ1-1, with D uncertain. Looked up from germline, CDR1 is SGHDN and CDR2 is FVKESK. The V gene lost 3 bases and the J gene lost 9 bases, with 14 bases spanning the gap. This CDR3 spans 13 amino acids. The chain's CDR3 is CASSQNGEGQAFF. CDR3 nucleotides: TGTGCCAGCAGCCAGAACGGTGAGGGCCAAGCTTTCTTT.

There are a few counts of this clone. The rearrangement uses TRBV7-2 and TRBJ2-5, with 12 positions matching TRBD2. The CDR3 contains 17 residues. CDR1 and CDR2 from the germline V gene are SGHTA and FQGNSA. Trimming cost V 7 bases and J 4 bases; bases outside gene matches: 13. The CDR3: CASTQRTSGRSGETQYF. The CDR3, as DNA: TGTGCCAGCACCCAACGAACTAGCGGGAGGTCTGGAGAGACCCAGTACTTC.

This clone was seen more than once but under ten times. This chain uses TRBV14 with TRBJ2-1; 10 bases match TRBD2. The germline V gene has CDR1 SGHDN and CDR2 FVKESK. The J segment lost 3 bases and the V segment lost 6 bases, leaving 8 bases of the junction unmatched. The CDR3 is made up of 16 amino acids. The CDR3 nucleotides read TGTGCCAGCAGTGCAATACTAGCGGGGCACTACAATGAGCAGTTCTTC. Protein sequence: CASSAILAGHYNEQFF.

The chain links TRBV4-2 to TRBJ2-3; D is possibly TRBD2 (5 bases). The V gene lost 6 bases and the J gene lost 0 bases, with 10 bases spanning the gap. The V gene's germline CDR1 is LGHNA and CDR2 YNFKEQ. The CDR3 length is 14 residues. CDR3: CASRDSTSTDTQYF. The CDR3 nucleotides read TGTGCCAGCAGGGACTCAACTAGCACAGATACGCAGTATTTT.

This clone was detected a few times. The V gene is TRBV5-1, the J gene TRBJ2-3, with D possibly being TRBD2 (5 bases). This CDR3 is 13 amino acids long. Germline V lookup: CDR1 SGHRS, CDR2 YFSETQ. Trimming removed 6 bases at V and 1 base at J, with 9 bases between. The CDR3 protein is CASNLGGTDTQYF. The CDR3 coding sequence is TGCGCCAGCAACCTGGGAGGCACAGATACGCAGTATTTT.

This clone has a handful of counts. The genes are TRBV6-6 and TRBJ1-1; D is perhaps TRBD1 (6 bases). With 6 bases removed from V and 7 bases from J, the gap between germline ends came to 12 bases. The germline CDR1 and CDR2 sequences are MNHNY and SVGAGI (reference sequence). The CDR3 extends over 12 amino acids. CDR3 DNA sequence: TGTGCCAGCAGCTTAGGGGGGCGTGAAGCTTTCTTT. As protein: CASSLGGREAFF.

This clone was seen at least ten times. V is TRBV18 and J is TRBJ2-5; the match to TRBD2 covers 7 bases. J gave up 2 bases and V 4 bases, and 7 bases lay outside the gene matches. CDR1 is KGHSH and CDR2 is LQKENI in the germline V gene. The CDR3 is 15 residues long. The CDR3 DNA sequence: TGTGCCAGCTCACAGGGGCGGGGGTCGCAAGAGACCCAGTACTTC. This encodes CASSQGRGSQETQYF.

This clone was counted between two and nine times. This chain uses TRBV5-6 with TRBJ1-1, with D maybe TRBD1 (5 bases). The CDR3 totals 15 residues. The germline CDR1 and CDR2 sequences are SGHDT and YYEEEE. Trimming pared 3 bases from V and 5 bases from J, leaving 17 bases between. CDR3 loop: CASSSEMQGDTEAFF. The CDR3 region has the DNA TGTGCCAGCAGCTCGGAAATGCAGGGTGATACTGAAGCTTTCTTT.

The genes are TRBV7-2 and TRBJ1-5, with 7 positions matching TRBD1. CDR3 length: 15 amino acids. V trimming: 2 bases; J trimming: 4 bases; junction bases outside the gene matches: 5. From germline, CDR1 is SGHTA and CDR2 FQGNSA. CDR3 in amino acids: CASSLKGAGNQPQHF. The CDR3 DNA sequence: TGTGCCAGCAGCTTAAAGGGGGCTGGGAATCAGCCCCAGCATTTT.

The V call is TRBV9, the J call TRBJ2-1; TRBD1 aligns across 8 bases. This CDR3 comprises 15 residues. Unmatched junction bases numbered 4, after V lost 3 bases and J lost 2 bases. The germline gives CDR1 SGDLS, CDR2 YYNGEE. The CDR3 region is CASSGTGSTYNEQFF. For the CDR3, the DNA is TGTGCCAGCAGCGGGACAGGGTCGACCTACAATGAGCAGTTCTTC.

CDR3 DNA sequence: TGTGCCAGCAGCTTATCGTGGGGGAAGAACTATGGCTACACCTTC. As protein: CASSLSWGKNYGYTF. This chain connects TRBV7-9 to TRBJ1-2; perhaps TRBD1 as D (5 bases). The CDR3 sequence is 15 residues long. V lost 2 bases to trimming and J lost 2 bases, with 12 bases between them. Germline lookup yields CDR1 SEHNR and CDR2 FQNEAQ (reference sequence).

In its sample, this clone was seen a few times. This chain connects TRBV6-6 to TRBJ1-3, with no clear D. Trimming left V 8 bases short and J 4 bases short, with 9 bases between. The CDR3 loop spans 12 amino acids. Germline CDR1 MNHNY, CDR2 SVGAGI (reference sequence). The CDR3 DNA reads as TGTGCCAGCGTAACCCCGGGAAACACCATATATTTT. It encodes CASVTPGNTIYF.

The rearrangement links TRBV5-1 to TRBJ2-5; possible D gene TRBD2, 7 bases. The germline V gene encodes CDR1 SGHRS and CDR2 YFSETQ. Trimming shortened V by 2 bases and J by 7 bases, and 12 bases separated the two germline ends. The CDR3 spans 13 residues. The CDR3 spells CASSFAGEGTQYF. The CDR3 bases are TGCGCCAGCAGCTTCGCAGGGGAGGGGACCCAGTACTTC.